Many counts were recorded for the clone carrying this T cell receptor beta chain. Its target is not known. These data belong to a study of neurological immune-mediated disorders. Turning to the study itself: There were around 34 multiple sclerosis patients. Of these, approximately 30 had relapsing-remitting MS and 3 had secondary progressive MS. Whole-study results and caveats: Phylogenetic grouping assigned the repertoires of 18 of 34 multiple sclerosis patients to a single related-CDR3 cluster, representing a possible signature.

The V end was cut by 8 bases, the J end by 8 bases, with 25 bases between. The CDR3 has 16 amino acids. Germline loops: CDR1 MDHEN, CDR2 SYDVKM. Documented time point: longitudinal time-point 3. cDNA synthesis was performed by 5'RACE with 10-nucleotide random UMIs. TCRdb used MiXCR to reprocess the 5' RACE reads, holding one entry per CDR3 protein. The sample contains tens of thousands of distinct CDR3 sequences, 4.3% of which appear only once. The receptor was derived from a woman aged 55-69 years with multiple sclerosis. The sequenced material came from PBMCs. This rearrangement joins TRBV28 to TRBJ2-1; D might be TRBD1 (6 bases). The CDR3 DNA follows: TGTGCCAGCTATTCACAGGGACCCACAATGGGTTATGAGCAGTTCTTC. Protein: CASYSQGPTMGYEQFF.